This entry features one T cell receptor (beta chain) sequence. Its antigen remains unidentified. No base-level quality is on record; no much larger clone is a single base apart. V ends up 4 bases short and J 0 bases short, with an unmatched junction base count of 7. The CDR3 runs 17 amino acids, cysteine and phenylalanine included. The DNA shown is the 51-base CDR3, in frame from base 1. As encoded in the germline V gene, CDR1 is LGHNA while CDR2 is YNFKEQ. The sample belongs to a study of blood T cell repertoires in COVID-19 (dated by TCRdb to 2018 to 2020). Describing the broader study: The collaborator samples originated in the United States, Italy and Spain and spanned the acute and convalescent phases of COVID-19. The prospective study material was composed of cDNA or gDNA derived from T cells, B-cell-depleted T cells, or PBMCs. Subjects who had been exposed to COVID-19, were actively infected with it, or had recovered from it provided the deeply sampled blood TCRbeta repertoires that made up the dataset. A freely available public database, intended as a resource for researchers studying the immune response to SARS-CoV-2, is where the repertoires were released. The samples were drawn from the first 160 participants of the ongoing ImmuneRACE study and from over 950 subjects provided by 6 global collaborators. Sample metadata almost always included a de-identified subject ID, COVID-19 status, age in years and sex. Where HLA class I and class II types were available, the types were taken from metadata supplied by the sample provider, not from assay-based typing. General conclusions and limits of the study: The amount of clinical and demographic metadata varied by source and participant and was provided uncurated.

TCRbeta CDR3 regions were amplified from genomic DNA by means of the immunoSEQ Assay, a bias-controlled multiplex PCR. From the authors' description of their analysis: Within the assay, amplification of reference gene primers was used to estimate how many nucleated cells each sample contained. Sequence reads were collapsed and filtered to measure the absolute abundance of every unique TCRbeta CDR3 rearrangement. For each sample, productive Simpson clonality was calculated as the square root of Simpson's diversity index over productive rearrangements. TCRdb re-hosts the immuneACCESS table, in-frame sequences only. Its copies lack some clones; in the studies checked, an unresolved V gene accounts for under half of them, and the cause for the rest is not known. The V and J calls and the clone size are those of that table, but D and trimming were determined from the DNA. The sample profile shows 150,000 to 200,000 clones; around nine tenths of them were found once. The biggest ten clones account for approximately 10% of the sample.

One collaborating source in Seattle enrolled patients during active infection and followed them longitudinally through the course of disease. Collaborating institutions collected whole blood in K2EDTA tubes following their own protocols. Collaborator samples were shipped for TCRbeta analysis as frozen whole blood, isolated PBMCs, or DNA extracted from either sample type. This clonotype was sampled from a woman between 70 and 85 years old with COVID-19, enrolled during active disease. Material for sequencing was peripheral blood. The chain links TRBV4-2 with TRBJ2-7, with 12 bases in between that match TRBD2. The DNA sequence is given as TGTGCCAGCAGCCCACGGACTAGCGGGGTGATCTCCTACGAGCAGTACTTC. Its protein product is CASSPRTSGVISYEQYF.